The 25 T cell receptor beta chains below come from one sample, sequenced in a study of shared clonotypes between healthy human individuals (TCRdb year 2020). The library was prepared using the immunoSEQ multiplex PCR assay. TCRdb took over this immuneACCESS table, retaining in-frame rearrangements with V and J assigned. Such tables are incomplete; in checked studies, under half of the missing clones stem from an unresolved V gene, and the remainder is unexplained. The sample profile shows about 2 million clones; roughly 94% of them were found once. The top ten clonotypes cover 0.1% to 0.15% of the sample. Sample: naive CD4+ T cells sorted from blood. What the cell subset or site label conveys for this sample: CD45RA+ positively selected. The receptors derive from a man aged 18 to 29 in good health.

Concerning this clone: Other DNA sequences of this sample code for an identical CDR3. This rearrangement joins TRBV7-9 to TRBJ2-5; D remains unclear. Trimming stripped 5 bases from V and 5 bases from J, with 9 bases between. Looked up from germline, CDR1 is SEHNR and CDR2 is FQNEAQ (reference sequence). This CDR3 is built from 12 residues. The CDR3 bases are TGTGCCAGCAGCCCCAATGGGGAGACCCAGTACTTC. It yields the protein CASSPNGETQYF.

The genes are TRBV6-1 and TRBJ1-2; D is ambiguous. Germline CDR1 is MNHNS and CDR2 is SASEGT. This CDR3 has 11 residues. Trimming pared 9 bases from V and 4 bases from J, leaving 9 bases between. CDR3 bases: TGTGCCAGTGGGCAGTTCTATGGCTACACCTTC. Protein: CASGQFYGYTF.

A remark on this clone: Other nucleotide sequences from this sample produce the same CDR3. This chain uses TRBV7-9 with TRBJ1-1; no clear D gene. This CDR3 spans 12 amino acids. Germline-derived CDR1 and CDR2 are SEHNR and FQNEAQ (reference sequence). V gave up 5 bases and J gave up 10 bases, with 14 bases separating them. The CDR3 DNA reads as TGTGCCAGCAGCCTCGACCCCTCCGGAGCTTTCTTT. The encoded protein is CASSLDPSGAFF.

The chain employs TRBV14 and TRBJ1-4; the D gene is possibly TRBD1 (5 bases). Germline V gene data show CDR1 as SGHDN and CDR2 as FVKESK. V lost 0 bases to trimming and J lost 7 bases, with 9 bases between them. CDR3 length: 14 residues. Written as DNA, the CDR3 is TGTGCCAGCAGCCAAGAGCCAGGGAGTGAAAAACTGTTTTTT. Translating gives CASSQEPGSEKLFF.

The chain couples TRBV30 to TRBJ2-4; D perhaps matches TRBD1 (6 bases). This CDR3 spans 13 amino acids. Germline V gene data show CDR1 as GTSNPN and CDR2 as SVGIG (reference sequence). Between the trimmed V and J ends, which lost 6 bases and 1 base, there was a span of 10 bases. The CDR3 DNA sequence: TGTGCCTGCCAGGGGTTCGCCAAAAACATTCAGTACTTC. This translates into CACQGFAKNIQYF.

The rearrangement uses TRBV27 and TRBJ2-3; 8 nucleotides align to TRBD1. The CDR3 extends over 15 amino acids. Per germline, CDR1 MNHEY and CDR2 SMNVEV (reference sequence). V lost 3 bases and J lost 2; bases outside the gene matches: 4. CDR3 bases: TGTGCCAGCAGTTTGACAGGGGCGCTCACAGATACGCAGTATTTT. Its protein is CASSLTGALTDTQYF.

The rearrangement links TRBV27 to TRBJ1-1; D is perhaps TRBD1 (5 bases). The CDR3 has 15 residues. V lost 4 bases, J lost 5 bases, and 17 bases lay in between. Per the germline V gene, CDR1 is MNHEY and CDR2 is SMNVEV (reference sequence). CDR3 protein: CASSSPPRGRTEAFF. CDR3 DNA sequence: TGTGCCAGCAGTTCTCCTCCTAGGGGTAGGACTGAAGCTTTCTTT.

As regards this clone: The sample contains more than one DNA sequence encoding this CDR3. The chain recombines TRBV20-1 with TRBJ1-4; D gene uncertain. Trimming stripped 6 bases from V and 5 bases from J, with 4 bases between. This CDR3 has 10 residues. CDR1 and CDR2 (germline): DFQATT, SNEGSKA (reference sequence). The CDR3 spells CSALNEKLFF. CDR3 nucleotide sequence: TGCAGTGCCCTGAATGAAAAACTGTTTTTT.

This chain connects TRBV27 to TRBJ2-1, with D possibly being TRBD2 (5 bases). The CDR3 runs 14 residues. Trimming pared 6 bases from V and 4 bases from J, leaving 13 bases between. Germline V gene data show CDR1 as MNHEY and CDR2 as SMNVEV (reference sequence). CDR3 residues: CASSPGLIYNEQFF. The DNA for the CDR3 is TGTGCCAGCAGCCCCGGACTGATTTACAATGAGCAGTTCTTC.

The chain joins TRBV5-1 to TRBJ2-1; 10 bases align to TRBD2. The CDR3 is 15 amino acids. CDR1 SGHRS and CDR2 YFSETQ come from the germline V gene. The V and J ends lost 4 bases and 8 bases, in that order; junction bases with no gene match: 9. CDR3 sequence reads: CASSPVASGGYEQFF. DNA for the CDR3: TGCGCCAGCAGCCCCGTGGCTAGCGGGGGTTATGAGCAGTTCTTC.

The rearrangement links TRBV5-8 to TRBJ1-2, with 8 bases identical to TRBD1. The CDR3 runs 15 residues. Germline assignment: CDR1 SGHTS and CDR2 YDEGEE. V shed 4 bases and J 4 bases; nucleotides not matched to a gene: 9. The CDR3, as DNA: TGTGCCAGCAGCCTCCCCGGACAGGGCCCCTATGGCTACACCTTC. Its translation: CASSLPGQGPYGYTF.

As for this clone: Other DNA sequences in the sample encode the same CDR3. The V and J genes are TRBV9 and TRBJ1-2; 9 nucleotides align to TRBD1. V trimming: 0 bases; J trimming: 6 bases; junction bases outside the gene matches: 3. This CDR3 has 14 amino acids. Germline assignment: CDR1 SGDLS and CDR2 YYNGEE. CDR3 DNA: TGTGCCAGCAGCGTAGGGGACAGGGTCCATGGCTACACCTTC. Amino acid sequence: CASSVGDRVHGYTF.

A note on this clone: Within the sample, other DNA sequences also encode this same CDR3. V and J are TRBV5-1 and TRBJ1-2, with D hard to call. The CDR3 has 14 residues. The germline V and J ends were trimmed by 0 bases and 5 bases, with 11 bases remaining between them. CDR1 is SGHRS, CDR2 YFSETQ, per germline. CDR3 amino acids: CASSLDPADYGYTF. DNA of the CDR3: TGCGCCAGCAGCTTGGATCCGGCGGATTATGGCTACACCTTC.

As regards this clone: This same CDR3 is encoded by further DNA sequences in the sample. The rearrangement joins TRBV6-5 to TRBJ1-4, with no clear D. Germline CDR1 and CDR2: MNHEY and SVGAGI. The V and J ends lost 5 bases and 1 base respectively, with 8 bases between them. The CDR3 loop spans 14 amino acids. Here the CDR3 reads CASSRGRTNEKLFF. The CDR3 coding sequence is TGTGCCAGCAGTCGGGGAAGAACTAATGAAAAACTGTTTTTT.

This clone was counted a single time. Other DNA sequences from this sample encode an identical CDR3 as well. This sequence joins TRBV11-2 and TRBJ1-1; D not resolved. CDR1 and CDR2 (germline): SGHAT, FQNNGV. There are 14 residues in the CDR3. The germline V and J ends were trimmed by 1 base and 5 bases, with 11 bases remaining between them. CDR3 nucleotides: TGTGCCAGCAGCTTAGTTCGAGGGAGGACTGAAGCTTTCTTT. It is translated as CASSLVRGRTEAFF.

In its sample, this clone was seen once. Other DNA sequences in the sample encode the same CDR3. The rearrangement uses TRBV5-1 and TRBJ2-7, with D perhaps given as TRBD1 or TRBD2 (5 bases each). V was clipped by 0 bases and J by 3 bases, with 13 bases between them. The CDR3 loop spans 15 amino acids. Germline CDR1 reads SGHRS; CDR2 reads YFSETQ. CDR3 DNA: TGCGCCAGCAGCTTGGGAGGGACGGCCCTCTACGAGCAGTACTTC. Translation: CASSLGGTALYEQYF.

This clone was counted a single time. The chain is built from TRBV4-3 and TRBJ2-2, with D hard to call. Germline V CDR1 and CDR2: LGHNA, YSLEER. The CDR3 length is 15 residues. The V end was cut by 5 bases, the J end by 4 bases, with 14 bases between. The CDR3 nucleotides read TGCGCCAGCAGCGAACGAAGCGTCCTCACCGGGGAGCTGTTTTTT. Translation: CASSERSVLTGELFF.

This clone was observed once. V gene TRBV7-6 combines with J gene TRBJ2-1, with TRBD2 identical over 10 bases. This CDR3 has 14 residues. Germline CDR1 and CDR2: SGHVS and FNYEAQ. The J segment lost 9 bases and the V segment lost 5 bases, leaving 7 bases of the junction unmatched. CDR3 sequence: CASSLTSGMIEQFF. For the CDR3, the DNA is TGTGCCAGCAGCCTTACTAGCGGGATGATTGAGCAGTTCTTC.

The rearrangement joins TRBV30 to TRBJ1-6; 7 bases fit TRBD1. Germline CDR1 is GTSNPN and CDR2 is SVGIG (reference sequence). V was pared by 8 bases and J by 10 bases, with 2 bases of the junction left unmatched. The CDR3 spans 10 residues. The CDR3 region has the DNA TGTGCCACAGGGGAGTCACCCCTCCACTTT. This gives the protein CATGESPLHF. The full variable domain, its missing parts supplied by reference TRBV30 and TRBJ1-6, is SQTIHQWPATLVQPVGSPLSLECTVEGTSNPNLYWYRQAAGRGLQLLFYSVGIGQISSEVPQNLSASRPQDRQFILSSKKLLLSDSGFYLCATGESPLHFGNGTRLTVT.

The chain combines TRBV10-3 with TRBJ2-5, with 9 bases matching TRBD2. The J call may be wrong; the DNA end is better matched by TRBJ2-7. The CDR3 loop spans 16 amino acids. Germline V lookup: CDR1 ENHRY, CDR2 SYGVKD. The CDR3 DNA follows: TGTGCCATCAGTGGTTCGAGTCTAGCGGGATACTACGAGCAGTACTTC. This sequence encodes CAISGSSLAGYYEQYF.

This chain uses TRBV27 with TRBJ2-7; 8 bases are shared with TRBD1. This CDR3 is 15 amino acids long. Germline CDR1 is MNHEY and CDR2 is SMNVEV (reference sequence). J gave up 0 bases and V 6 bases, and 7 bases lay outside the gene matches. The CDR3: CASSVGQVSSYEQYF. The DNA for the CDR3 is TGTGCCAGCAGCGTGGGACAGGTGAGCTCCTACGAGCAGTACTTC.

V gene TRBV18 combines with J gene TRBJ2-7, with D possibly TRBD1 on 5 matching bases. Germline assignment: CDR1 KGHSH and CDR2 LQKENI. The CDR3 consists of 15 residues. V was cut by 3 bases and J by 4 bases, with 16 bases left in between. The CDR3 is CASSPLDKGGYEQYF. DNA for the CDR3: TGTGCCAGCTCACCGCTGGACAAAGGCGGTTACGAGCAGTACTTC.

The chain employs TRBV9 and TRBJ2-3; D remains unclear. The CDR3 loop spans 16 amino acids. Trimming removed 0 bases at V and 1 base at J, with 12 bases between. Germline V gene data show CDR1 as SGDLS and CDR2 as YYNGEE. The CDR3 nucleotides read TGTGCCAGCAGCGTAGAGCCAGAGCCCCGCACAGATACGCAGTATTTT. This codes for CASSVEPEPRTDTQYF. Based on the CDR3 plus reference TRBV9 and TRBJ2-3, the full variable domain is DSGVTQTPKHLITATGQRVTLRCSPRSGDLSVYWYQQSLDQGLQFLIQYYNGEERAKGNILERFSAQQFPDLHSELNLSSLELGDSALYFCASSVEPEPRTDTQYFGPGTRLTVL.

Concerning this clone: The sample contains more than one DNA sequence encoding this CDR3. V usage is TRBV9 and J usage is TRBJ2-1; TRBD2 matches 9 bases. Looked up from germline, CDR1 is SGDLS and CDR2 is YYNGEE. V lost 0 bases and J lost 4; bases outside the gene matches: 2. The CDR3 runs 15 residues. This CDR3 is CASSVASGGYNEQFF. CDR3 bases: TGTGCCAGCAGCGTAGCCAGCGGGGGGTACAATGAGCAGTTCTTC.

The V call is TRBV6-5, the J call TRBJ2-1, with 9 bases identical to TRBD2. The V segment lost 4 bases and the J segment 6 bases; nucleotides outside the gene matches: 10. CDR3 length: 16 amino acids. Germline loops: CDR1 MNHEY, CDR2 SVGAGI. The CDR3 DNA sequence: TGTGCCAGCAGTTTTAGCGGGAGTTGGCTCGGCAATGAGCAGTTCTTC. Protein product: CASSFSGSWLGNEQFF.